These 15 T cell receptor beta chains originate from one sample sequenced in a study of blood T cell repertoires in COVID-19. This table comes from immunoSEQ multiplex PCR, and its TCRdb copy is limited to in-frame clones, with some not included. The table lists 85,000 to 130,000 clones, approximately 80% of them singletons. Material: peripheral blood. Source of these receptors: a man aged 55-75 years with acute or convalescent COVID-19.

J is TRBJ2-3 and V is TRBV24-1; 10 bases match TRBD2. V gave up 9 bases and J gave up 2 bases; unmatched junction bases: 4. The CDR3 sequence is 14 residues long. Germline V gene data show CDR1 as KGHDR and CDR2 as SFDVKD. The CDR3 sequence: CATGLAELTDTQYF. CDR3 nucleotides: TGTGCCACCGGACTAGCGGAGCTCACAGATACGCAGTATTTT.

This clone was observed a handful of times. The chain has TRBV10-3 and TRBJ1-5; 7 bases fit TRBD1. The trim removed 6 bases at V and 0 bases at J, leaving 5 bases unmatched. This CDR3 is 15 amino acids long. In germline, CDR1 is ENHRY, CDR2 SYGVKD. The CDR3 DNA reads TGTGCCATCAGCCCGACAGGGTTTAGCAATCAGCCCCAGCATTTT. Translating it yields CAISPTGFSNQPQHF.

The V gene is TRBV5-1, the J gene TRBJ2-1; tentatively, D is TRBD1 (5 bases). Germline CDR1 and CDR2: SGHRS and YFSETQ. Trimming took off 0 bases at V and 7 bases at J, with 11 bases between the two ends. The length of the CDR3 is 14 residues. CDR3 in DNA: TGCGCCAGCAGCTTGGGGACATTGGGGAATGAGCAGTTCTTC. Translated: CASSLGTLGNEQFF.

This chain joins TRBV27 and TRBJ1-1; tentatively, D is TRBD1 (6 bases). With 4 bases removed from V and 1 base from J, the gap between germline ends came to 10 bases. From germline, CDR1 is MNHEY and CDR2 SMNVEV (reference sequence). CDR3 length: 14 residues. The CDR3 nucleotides are TGTGCCAGCAGTTCAATAGGGGGGAACACTGAAGCTTTCTTT. Translating gives CASSSIGGNTEAFF.

As to this clone: At the DNA level, this CDR3 is encoded by other sequences in the same sample as well. The chain combines TRBV18 with TRBJ2-7; TRBD1 aligns across 8 bases. Germline V gene lookup returns CDR1 KGHSH and CDR2 LQKENI. V lost 3 bases and J lost 6; bases outside the gene matches: 4. The CDR3 consists of 13 residues. The CDR3 sequence is CASSPRDRGEQYF. The CDR3 DNA sequence: TGTGCCAGCTCACCCCGAGACAGGGGCGAGCAGTACTTC.

The chain has TRBV7-2 and TRBJ1-4; a possible D gene is TRBD1 (6 bases). With 4 bases removed from V and 5 bases from J, the gap between germline ends came to 8 bases. Germline V CDR1 and CDR2: SGHTA, FQGNSA. The CDR3 loop spans 13 amino acids. Here the CDR3 DNA reads TGTGCCAGCAGCTACGGACAGAATGAAAAACTGTTTTTT. This encodes CASSYGQNEKLFF.

The chain couples TRBV5-1 to TRBJ2-1, with TRBD1 identical over 10 bases. V dropped 0 bases and J dropped 4; count of bases not matched to a gene: 1. The germline V gene has CDR1 SGHRS and CDR2 YFSETQ. This CDR3 has 15 residues. The CDR3 protein is CASSLVDRGYNEQFF. The CDR3 DNA reads TGCGCCAGCAGCTTGGTGGACAGGGGGTACAATGAGCAGTTCTTC.

The rearrangement links TRBV5-5 to TRBJ2-1; 8 bases line up with TRBD2. Germline V gene sequence: CDR1 SGHKS, CDR2 YYEKEE (reference sequence). The CDR3 spans 17 residues. V dropped 0 bases and J dropped 0; count of bases not matched to a gene: 5. CDR3 protein: CASSLGTSLSSYNEQFF. The CDR3 coding sequence is TGTGCCAGCAGCTTGGGGACTAGCCTAAGCTCCTACAATGAGCAGTTCTTC.

The gene calls are TRBV5-1 and TRBJ1-6; D may be TRBD1 (6 bases). CDR1 SGHRS and CDR2 YFSETQ come from the germline V gene. CDR3 length equals 15 residues. The V end lost 0 bases, the J end lost 10 bases, and 14 bases lay between the germline ends. This CDR3 reads CASSLENRARSPLHF. The CDR3 DNA is TGCGCCAGCAGCTTGGAAAACAGGGCGAGGTCACCCCTCCACTTT.

CDR3 sequence (DNA): TGCGCCAGCAGCTGGGGGACATCCCAAGAGACCCAGTACTTC. It is translated as CASSWGTSQETQYF. The chain joins TRBV5-1 to TRBJ2-5; a weak D match, TRBD1 (6 bases). Trimming took 3 bases from V and 1 from J, leaving 10 bases between them. This CDR3 comprises 14 residues. The germline gives CDR1 SGHRS, CDR2 YFSETQ.

The chain joins TRBV4-3 to TRBJ1-2, with 9 bases aligning to TRBD1. After removal of 0 bases from V and 9 bases from J, the junction contained 8 bases not matched to a gene. CDR1 and CDR2 (germline): LGHNA, YSLEER. The CDR3 covers 15 residues. The CDR3 is CASSQDLGTGRSYTF. The CDR3 DNA reads as TGCGCCAGCAGCCAAGATTTAGGGACAGGGAGGAGCTACACCTTC.

This chain uses TRBV11-3 with TRBJ2-3; D remains ambiguous. CDR1 and CDR2 from the germline V gene are SGHNT and YENEEA. CDR3 size: 14 residues. The V and J ends lost 5 bases and 2 bases respectively, with 11 bases between them. CDR3 nucleotides: TGTGCCAGCAGCGCCCGACTCAACACAGATACGCAGTATTTT. Translating gives CASSARLNTDTQYF.

This clone was recorded once. This chain links TRBV5-6 with TRBJ2-2; D might be TRBD1 (5 bases). There are 16 residues in the CDR3. Germline V CDR1 and CDR2: SGHDT, YYEEEE. V was shortened by 2 bases and J by 1 base, with 12 bases between the two germline ends. The CDR3 here is CASSFFETVNTGELFF. CDR3 nucleotide sequence: TGTGCCAGCAGCTTTTTCGAGACAGTGAACACCGGGGAGCTGTTTTTT.

V is TRBV29-1 and J is TRBJ1-2; D is undetermined. In germline, CDR1 is SQVTM, CDR2 ANQGSEA. This CDR3 has 11 amino acids. Deletions cut 7 bases from V and 8 bases from J, with 14 bases between. The DNA for the CDR3 is TGCAGCGCCACGACCTACGGGGGCTACACCTTC. Translated, it gives CSATTYGGYTF.

This chain joins TRBV18 and TRBJ1-6, with 7 bases lining up with TRBD1. The ends lost 0 bases at V and 7 bases at J; junction bases unmatched: 3. CDR3 length: 15 amino acids. Germline CDR1 is KGHSH and CDR2 is LQKENI. CDR3 loop: CASSPPTGENSPLHF. CDR3 bases: TGTGCCAGCTCACCACCCACAGGGGAGAATTCACCCCTCCACTTT.